This T cell receptor beta chain was sequenced in a study of CD8+CD57+ T cells in acquired aplastic anemia. Looking at the study overall: Each DNA sample taken from sorted CD4+ and CD8+ cells came to about 3 ug on average.

Sequencing involved patients with CD8+CD57+ cell expansion previously shown by flow cytometry. TCR beta VDJ and CDR3 profiling used genomic DNA as template. TCRdb passed the reads through MiXCR, listing each CDR3 protein once. Of hundreds of thousands of distinct CDR3 sequences detected, more than 25% appear once; the ten largest clones hold nearly 0.85%. Study results and limitations: The same twenty-nine CD8+ CDR3 sequences occurred in patients and in controls.

This clonotype was seen more than once but under ten times. What it recognizes is unknown. Trimming stripped 3 bases from V and 2 bases from J, with 11 bases between. This CDR3 region has 15 residues. The source is a human donor with aplastic anemia. Specimen: sorted CD4+, CD8+, or CD8+CD57+ T cells (not recorded which) from PBMCs. This chain links TRBV12-3 or TRBV12-4 with TRBJ1-3, with D tentatively TRBD1 (6 bases). The CDR3 DNA reads TGTGCCAGCAGTTTTTCAGGGGTTGCTGGAAACACCATATATTTT. Protein: CASSFSGVAGNTIYF.